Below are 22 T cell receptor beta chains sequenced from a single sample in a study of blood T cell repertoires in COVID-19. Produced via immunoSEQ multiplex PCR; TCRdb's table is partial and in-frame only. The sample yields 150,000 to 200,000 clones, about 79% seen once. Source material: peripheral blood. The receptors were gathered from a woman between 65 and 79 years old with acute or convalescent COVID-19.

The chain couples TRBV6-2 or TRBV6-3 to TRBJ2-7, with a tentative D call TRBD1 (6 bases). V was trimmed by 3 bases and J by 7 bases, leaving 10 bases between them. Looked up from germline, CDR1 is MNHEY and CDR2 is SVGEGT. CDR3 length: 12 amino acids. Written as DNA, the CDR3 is TGTGCCAGCAGTTATACAGGGCAGGAGCAGTACTTC. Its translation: CASSYTGQEQYF.

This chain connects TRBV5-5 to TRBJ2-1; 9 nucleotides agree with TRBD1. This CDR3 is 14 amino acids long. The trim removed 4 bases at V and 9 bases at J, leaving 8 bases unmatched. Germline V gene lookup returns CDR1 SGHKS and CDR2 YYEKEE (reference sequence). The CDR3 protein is CASSTGQGSGEQFF. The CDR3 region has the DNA TGTGCCAGCAGCACTGGACAGGGGAGTGGTGAGCAGTTCTTC.

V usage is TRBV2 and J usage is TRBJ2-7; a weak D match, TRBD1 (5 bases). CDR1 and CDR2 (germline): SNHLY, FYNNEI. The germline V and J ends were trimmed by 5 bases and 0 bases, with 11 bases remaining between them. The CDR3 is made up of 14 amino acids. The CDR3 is CASSQGKGSYEQYF. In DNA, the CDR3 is TGTGCCAGCAGTCAGGGCAAGGGCTCCTACGAGCAGTACTTC.

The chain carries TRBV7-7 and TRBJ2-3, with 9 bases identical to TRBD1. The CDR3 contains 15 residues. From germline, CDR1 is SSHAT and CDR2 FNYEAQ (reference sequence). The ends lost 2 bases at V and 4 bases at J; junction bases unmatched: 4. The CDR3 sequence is CASSLTGGVSDTQYF. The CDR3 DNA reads TGTGCCAGCAGCTTAACAGGGGGCGTCTCAGATACGCAGTATTTT.

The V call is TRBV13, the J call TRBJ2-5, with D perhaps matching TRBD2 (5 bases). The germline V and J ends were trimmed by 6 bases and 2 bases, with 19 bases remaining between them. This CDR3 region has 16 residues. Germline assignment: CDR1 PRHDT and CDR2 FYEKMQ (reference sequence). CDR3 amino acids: CASSPTFGLSQETQYF. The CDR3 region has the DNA TGTGCCAGCAGTCCTACTTTTGGACTTAGTCAAGAGACCCAGTACTTC.

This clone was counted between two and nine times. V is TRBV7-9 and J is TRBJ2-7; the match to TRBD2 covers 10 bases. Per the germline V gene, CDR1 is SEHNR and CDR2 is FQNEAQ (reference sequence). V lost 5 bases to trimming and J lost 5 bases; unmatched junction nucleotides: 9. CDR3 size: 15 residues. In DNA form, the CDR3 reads TGTGCCAGCAGCCGCGAGCGGGAGGGTTTCCACGAGCAGTACTTC. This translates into CASSREREGFHEQYF.

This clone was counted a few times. The CDR3 is CASSQDRQSPGELFF. The CDR3 bases are TGTGCCAGCAGCCAAGATCGTCAGTCCCCCGGGGAGCTGTTTTTT. The V and J genes are TRBV4-2 and TRBJ2-2; D remains unclear. V was trimmed by 0 bases and J by 6 bases, leaving 11 bases between them. CDR1 and CDR2 from the germline V gene are LGHNA and YNFKEQ. This CDR3 contains 15 residues.

CDR3 loop: CASSVRDRGLAGELFF. CDR3 nucleotide sequence: TGTGCCAGCAGCGTCCGGGACAGGGGGCTTGCCGGGGAGCTGTTTTTT. The V gene is TRBV7-8, the J gene TRBJ2-2; 12 bases are shared with TRBD1. CDR1 is SGHVS, CDR2 FQNEAQ, per germline. The CDR3 spans 16 residues. Germline trimming cut 5 bases from V and 6 bases from J; bases unmatched to any gene: 7.

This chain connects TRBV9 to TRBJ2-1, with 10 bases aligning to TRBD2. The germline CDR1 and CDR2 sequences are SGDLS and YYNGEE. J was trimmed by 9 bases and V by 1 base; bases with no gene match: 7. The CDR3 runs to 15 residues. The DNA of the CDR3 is TGTGCCAGCAGCGTAAGGGGCCTAGCGGGAGTTGAGCAGTTCTTC. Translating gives CASSVRGLAGVEQFF.

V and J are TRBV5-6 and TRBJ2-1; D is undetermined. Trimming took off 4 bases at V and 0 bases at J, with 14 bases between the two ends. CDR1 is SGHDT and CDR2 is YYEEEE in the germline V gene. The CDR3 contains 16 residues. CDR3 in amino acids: CASSPGAFFSYNEQFF. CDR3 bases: TGTGCCAGCAGCCCGGGTGCCTTCTTCTCCTACAATGAGCAGTTCTTC.

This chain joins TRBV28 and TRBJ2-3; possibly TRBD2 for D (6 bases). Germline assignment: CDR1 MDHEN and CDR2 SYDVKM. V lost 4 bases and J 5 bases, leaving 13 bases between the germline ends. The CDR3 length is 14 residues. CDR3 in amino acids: CASSSGGGRDTQYF. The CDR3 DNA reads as TGTGCCAGCAGTTCGGGCGGAGGGAGAGATACGCAGTATTTT.

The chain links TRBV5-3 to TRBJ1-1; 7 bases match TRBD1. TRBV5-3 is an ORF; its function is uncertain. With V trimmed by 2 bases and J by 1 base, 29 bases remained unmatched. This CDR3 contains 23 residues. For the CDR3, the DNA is TGTGCCAGAAGCTTACGTCTGGTTGCGCTCGGGGATGGCAGGGGGAGCCCGAACACTGAAGCTTTCTTT. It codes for CARSLRLVALGDGRGSPNTEAFF.

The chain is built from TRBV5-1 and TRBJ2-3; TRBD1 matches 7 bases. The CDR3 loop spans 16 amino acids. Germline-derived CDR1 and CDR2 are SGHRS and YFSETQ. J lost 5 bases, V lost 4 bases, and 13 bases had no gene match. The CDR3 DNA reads TGCGCCAGCAGCCCTAGTACCCGACAGGGCAAAGATACGCAGTATTTT. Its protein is CASSPSTRQGKDTQYF.

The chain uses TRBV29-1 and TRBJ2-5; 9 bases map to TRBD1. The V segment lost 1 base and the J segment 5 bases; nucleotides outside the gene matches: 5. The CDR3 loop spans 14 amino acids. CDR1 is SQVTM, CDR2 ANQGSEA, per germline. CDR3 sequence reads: CSVEGTGVRETQYF. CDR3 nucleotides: TGCAGCGTTGAAGGGACAGGGGTTCGGGAGACCCAGTACTTC. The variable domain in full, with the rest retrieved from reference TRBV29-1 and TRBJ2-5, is SAVISQKPSRDICQRGTSLTIQCQVDSQVTMMFWYRQQPGQSLTLIATANQGSEATYESGFVIDKFPISRPNLTFSTLTVSNMSPEDSSIYLCSVEGTGVRETQYFGPGTRLLVL.

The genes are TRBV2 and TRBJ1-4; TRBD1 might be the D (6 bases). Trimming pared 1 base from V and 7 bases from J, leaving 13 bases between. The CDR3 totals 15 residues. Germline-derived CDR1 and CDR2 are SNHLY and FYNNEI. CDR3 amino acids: CASSEVRGASEKLFF. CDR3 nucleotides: TGTGCCAGCAGTGAAGTGCGGGGGGCTTCTGAAAAACTGTTTTTT.

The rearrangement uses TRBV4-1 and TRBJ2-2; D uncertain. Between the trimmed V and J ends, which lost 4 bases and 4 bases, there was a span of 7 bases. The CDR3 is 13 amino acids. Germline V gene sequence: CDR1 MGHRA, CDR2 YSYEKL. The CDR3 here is CASSPYSTGELFF. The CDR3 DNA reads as TGCGCCAGCAGCCCTTACAGCACCGGGGAGCTGTTTTTT.

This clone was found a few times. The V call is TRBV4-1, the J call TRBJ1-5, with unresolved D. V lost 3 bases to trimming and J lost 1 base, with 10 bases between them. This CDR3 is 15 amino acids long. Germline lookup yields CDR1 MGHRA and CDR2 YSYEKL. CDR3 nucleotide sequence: TGCGCCAGCAGCCACTCAGAAAGAAGCAATCAGCCCCAGCATTTT. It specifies CASSHSERSNQPQHF.

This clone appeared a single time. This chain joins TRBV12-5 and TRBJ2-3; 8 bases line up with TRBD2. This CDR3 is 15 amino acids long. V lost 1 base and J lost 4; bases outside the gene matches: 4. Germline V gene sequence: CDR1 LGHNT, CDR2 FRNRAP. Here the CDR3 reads CASGLDGRDADTQYF. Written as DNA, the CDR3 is TGTGCTAGTGGTTTGGACGGGAGGGACGCAGATACGCAGTATTTT. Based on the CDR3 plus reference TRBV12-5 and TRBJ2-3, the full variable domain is DARVTQTPRHKVTEMGQEVTMRCQPILGHNTVFWYRQTMMQGLELLAYFRNRAPLDDSGMPKDRFSAEMPDATLATLKIQPSEPRDSAVYFCASGLDGRDADTQYFGPGTRLTVL.

The CDR3 sequence: CASSPGALVEQYF. DNA of the CDR3: TGCGCCAGCAGCCCTGGGGCCCTGGTCGAGCAGTACTTC. The chain is built from TRBV5-1 and TRBJ2-7; D perhaps matches TRBD1 (5 bases). Germline CDR1 and CDR2: SGHRS and YFSETQ. This CDR3 spans 13 amino acids. Between the trimmed V and J ends, which lost 4 bases and 6 bases, there was a span of 14 bases.

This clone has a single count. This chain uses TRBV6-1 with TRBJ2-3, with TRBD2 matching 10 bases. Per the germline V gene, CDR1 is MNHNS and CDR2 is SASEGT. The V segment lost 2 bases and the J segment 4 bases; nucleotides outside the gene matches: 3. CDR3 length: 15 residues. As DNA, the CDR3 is TGTGCCAGCAGTGAAACAGCGGGGGGGGCAGATACGCAGTATTTT. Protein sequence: CASSETAGGADTQYF.

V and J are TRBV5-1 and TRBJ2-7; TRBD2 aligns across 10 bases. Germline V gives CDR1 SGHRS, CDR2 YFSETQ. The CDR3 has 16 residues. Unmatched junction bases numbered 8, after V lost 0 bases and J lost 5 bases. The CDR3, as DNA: TGCGCCAGCAGCTTGGCCCCTAGCGGGAGTGTTAACGAGCAGTACTTC. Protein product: CASSLAPSGSVNEQYF.

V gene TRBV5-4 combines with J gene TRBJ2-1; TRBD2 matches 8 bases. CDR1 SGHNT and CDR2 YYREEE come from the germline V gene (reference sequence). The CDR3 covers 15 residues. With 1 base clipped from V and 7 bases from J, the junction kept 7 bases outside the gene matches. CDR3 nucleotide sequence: TGTGCCAGCAGCTTGTTGGGGACTAGACCTAATGAGCAGTTCTTC. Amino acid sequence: CASSLLGTRPNEQFF.